Listed below are T cell receptor beta chains from one sample, sequenced in a study of T-cell reconstitution after alpha-beta-depleted transplantation in children. In TCRdb, the PCR reads were re-called with MiXCR into one record per CDR3 protein. The sample holds about 420,000 distinct CDR3 sequences, under 20% seen once. This material consisted of PBMCs, mostly from graft donor cells, taken 360 days after TCRalphabeta/CD19-depleted stem cell transplant. The receptors here all came from a boy under two years old who had a stem cell transplant for Wiskott-Aldrich syndrome, so the T cells may come from the graft donor. Each CDR3 is given with its conserved first and last residue. The D gene is left open where the match is weak. Where a row states a size, it is once, few, many or the class of an expanded clone; other rows omit it.

J: TRBJ2-5; V: TRBV12-3/TRBV12-4; size: medium-sized; D: .; CDR3: CASSLRETQYF; DNA: TGTGCCAGCAGTTTAAGAGAGACCCAGTACTTC
J: TRBJ2-7; V: TRBV7-8; size: few; D: TRBD2; CDR3: CASSLPGLADYEQYF; DNA: TGTGCCAGCAGCCTCCCGGGACTAGCGGACTACGAGCAGTACTTC
J: TRBJ1-3; V: TRBV7-9; size: few; D: .; CDR3: CASSFLRQGRSGNTIYF; DNA: TGTGCCAGCAGCTTCTTGCGGCAGGGCCGCTCTGGAAACACCATATATTTT
J: TRBJ2-7; V: TRBV29-1; size: few; D: TRBD2; CDR3: CSVERGAGGDEQYF; DNA: TGCAGCGTTGAAAGGGGAGCGGGAGGTGACGAGCAGTACTTC
J: TRBJ2-3; V: TRBV5-1; size: once; D: TRBD1; CDR3: CASSFDGQGRGTDTQYF; DNA: TGCGCCAGCAGCTTCGACGGACAGGGAAGGGGCACAGATACGCAGTATTTT
J: TRBJ2-1; V: TRBV6-5; size: few; D: .; CDR3: CASSFPPGPQYNEQFF; DNA: TGTGCCAGCAGTTTTCCTCCGGGACCCCAATACAATGAGCAGTTCTTC
J: TRBJ2-1; V: TRBV18; size: few; D: .; CDR3: CASSPYPGRGIGDEQFF; DNA: TGTGCCAGCTCACCATACCCAGGACGAGGAATTGGGGATGAGCAGTTCTTC
J: TRBJ2-7; V: TRBV2; size: few; D: TRBD1; CDR3: CASIQDRDIYEQYF; DNA: TGTGCCAGCATTCAGGACAGGGACATCTACGAGCAGTACTTC
J: TRBJ2-5; V: TRBV5-1; size: .; D: .; CDR3: CASSLVSSRETQYF; DNA: TGCGCCAGCAGCTTAGTTAGCAGCCGAGAGACCCAGTACTTC
J: TRBJ2-7; V: TRBV25-1; size: few; D: .; CDR3: CASSESLGPTYEQYF; DNA: TGTGCCAGCAGTGAATCGCTCGGGCCCACCTACGAGCAGTACTTC
J: TRBJ2-5; V: TRBV6-6; size: .; D: .; CDR3: CASRRVQETQYF; DNA: TGTGCCAGCAGACGCGTCCAAGAGACCCAGTACTTC
J: TRBJ2-1; V: TRBV20-1; size: few; D: TRBD2; CDR3: CSARAASLAGGGNEQFF; DNA: TGCAGTGCTAGAGCCGCCTCCCTAGCGGGAGGAGGAAATGAGCAGTTCTTC
J: TRBJ2-3; V: TRBV12-3/TRBV12-4; size: many; D: TRBD2; CDR3: CASSFRLAGGDTQYF; DNA: TGTGCCAGCAGTTTTCGCCTAGCGGGTGGAGATACGCAGTATTTT
J: TRBJ2-6; V: TRBV19; size: .; D: .; CDR3: CASTGVGANVLTF; DNA: TGTGCCAGTACAGGGGTCGGGGCCAACGTCCTGACTTTC
J: TRBJ1-1; V: TRBV29-1; size: few; D: TRBD1; CDR3: CSVDETGWTEAFF; DNA: TGCAGCGTCGACGAGACAGGGTGGACTGAAGCTTTCTTT
J: TRBJ1-3; V: TRBV12-3/TRBV12-4; size: few; D: .; CDR3: CASSLQAGYTIYF; DNA: TGTGCCAGCAGTTTGCAGGCTGGATACACCATATATTTT
J: TRBJ2-6; V: TRBV15; size: many; D: .; CDR3: CATSKSLGSGANVLTF; DNA: TGTGCCACCAGCAAGAGCCTGGGCTCTGGGGCCAACGTCCTGACTTTC
J: TRBJ2-7; V: TRBV20-1; size: .; D: TRBD1; CDR3: CSARDYSGTVYEQHF; DNA: TGCAGTGCTAGAGATTACTCCGGGACAGTCTACGAGCAGCACTTC
J: TRBJ1-1; V: TRBV20-1; size: few; D: TRBD1; CDR3: CSAGQGARTEAFF; DNA: TGCAGTGCTGGACAGGGGGCGAGAACTGAAGCTTTCTTT
J: TRBJ2-3; V: TRBV20-1; size: .; D: .; CDR3: CSARPATGKGAADTQYF; DNA: TGCAGTGCCCGCCCCGCAACAGGGAAAGGGGCAGCAGATACGCAGTATTTT
J: TRBJ1-1; V: TRBV5-4; size: few; D: TRBD1; CDR3: CASSFLDRGNTEAFF; DNA: TGTGCCAGCAGTTTTCTTGACAGGGGGAACACTGAAGCTTTCTTT
J: TRBJ2-3; V: TRBV29-1; size: .; D: .; CDR3: CSVEDQGSYTDTQYF; DNA: TGCAGCGTTGAGGACCAGGGGTCTTACACAGATACGCAGTATTTT
J: TRBJ2-7; V: TRBV2; size: .; D: .; CDR3: CASSEDKGTSYEQYF; DNA: TGTGCCAGCAGTGAGGACAAGGGGACTTCCTACGAGCAGTACTTC
J: TRBJ2-2; V: TRBV6-1; size: few; D: .; CDR3: CASSDHRGTGELFF; DNA: TGTGCCAGCAGTGATCATCGAGGGACCGGGGAGCTGTTTTTT
J: TRBJ2-5; V: TRBV12-3/TRBV12-4; size: few; D: .; CDR3: CASSLFRGPRETQYF; DNA: TGTGCCAGCAGTTTATTTCGAGGCCCCCGGGAGACCCAGTACTTC
J: TRBJ2-3; V: TRBV5-1; size: .; D: .; CDR3: CASSLYGWTIF; DNA: TGCGCCAGCAGCTTGTATGGGTGGACTATTTTT
J: TRBJ2-2; V: TRBV5-1; size: .; D: TRBD1; CDR3: CASSLEGGPGELFF; DNA: TGCGCCAGCAGCTTGGAAGGGGGCCCCGGGGAGCTGTTTTTT
J: TRBJ2-3; V: TRBV10-3; size: .; D: .; CDR3: CAISERLLGRRDTQYF; DNA: TGTGCCATCAGTGAACGACTACTAGGTAGGCGGGATACGCAGTATTTT
J: TRBJ2-1; V: TRBV24-1; size: .; D: .; CDR3: CATSPPPWAEQFF; DNA: TGTGCCACCAGCCCCCCCCCTTGGGCGGAGCAGTTCTTC
J: TRBJ2-7; V: TRBV20-1; size: .; D: .; CDR3: CSARVLEGQQYF; DNA: TGCAGTGCTAGGGTGTTGGAGGGCCAGCAGTACTTC
J: TRBJ2-6; V: TRBV4-3; size: few; D: .; CDR3: CASSQAVRRAGANVLTF; DNA: TGCGCCAGCAGCCAAGCTGTCCGCAGGGCTGGGGCCAACGTCCTGACTTTC
J: TRBJ2-2; V: TRBV24-1; size: .; D: TRBD2; CDR3: CATSDLPSGGAGTGELFF; DNA: TGTGCCACCAGTGATTTGCCTAGCGGGGGGGCAGGCACCGGGGAGCTGTTTTTT
J: TRBJ1-4; V: TRBV20-1; size: .; D: .; CDR3: CSAKGDGGEKLFF; DNA: TGCAGTGCTAAAGGGGATGGGGGTGAAAAACTGTTTTTT
J: TRBJ2-5; V: TRBV20-1; size: few; D: TRBD2; CDR3: CSAIPSSGALVETQYF; DNA: TGCAGTGCTATCCCCTCTAGCGGGGCCCTGGTAGAGACCCAGTACTTC
J: TRBJ2-3; V: TRBV29-1; size: few; D: .; CDR3: CSVEVGGGTDTQYF; DNA: TGCAGCGTTGAAGTCGGGGGCGGGACAGATACGCAGTATTTT
J: TRBJ2-1; V: TRBV18; size: few; D: .; CDR3: CASSLLQGSYNEQFF; DNA: TGTGCCAGCTCACTTTTACAGGGCTCCTACAATGAGCAGTTCTTC
J: TRBJ2-3; V: TRBV10-3; size: .; D: TRBD1; CDR3: CAISGTGSDTQYF; DNA: TGTGCCATCAGTGGGACAGGGTCGGATACGCAGTATTTT
J: TRBJ2-2; V: TRBV20-1; size: few; D: TRBD2; CDR3: CSASLTSGPGELFF; DNA: TGCAGTGCTAGCCTCACTAGCGGTCCCGGGGAGCTGTTTTTT
J: TRBJ2-1; V: TRBV29-1; size: few; D: TRBD2; CDR3: CSVGRLAGTYNEQFF; DNA: TGCAGCGTTGGGAGGCTAGCGGGAACCTACAATGAGCAGTTCTTC
J: TRBJ2-1; V: TRBV30; size: .; D: TRBD2; CDR3: CAWERGAVYNEQFF; DNA: TGTGCCTGGGAGCGGGGGGCCGTGTACAATGAGCAGTTCTTC
J: TRBJ2-5; V: TRBV4-1; size: many; D: TRBD1; CDR3: CASSQDTWTGQGAERETQYF; DNA: TGCGCCAGCAGCCAAGATACATGGACGGGGCAGGGGGCAGAAAGAGAGACCCAGTACTTC
J: TRBJ2-2; V: TRBV9; size: few; D: .; CDR3: CASSALEFGELFF; DNA: TGTGCCAGCAGCGCCCTAGAGTTCGGGGAGCTGTTTTTT
J: TRBJ2-1; V: TRBV7-9; size: .; D: TRBD2; CDR3: CASRSLAGGQYNEQFF; DNA: TGTGCCAGCAGATCTCTGGCGGGAGGACAGTACAATGAGCAGTTCTTC
J: TRBJ2-7; V: TRBV7-2; size: .; D: .; CDR3: CASSFIDAGRYF; DNA: TGTGCCAGCAGCTTTATAGACGCAGGGAGGTACTTC
J: TRBJ1-6; V: TRBV6-1; size: many; D: .; CDR3: CASSESLGQDSPLHF; DNA: TGTGCCAGCAGTGAAAGTCTGGGCCAGGATTCACCCCTCCACTTT
J: TRBJ1-1; V: TRBV4-1; size: .; D: TRBD1; CDR3: CASSHRQGTTEAFF; DNA: TGCGCCAGCAGCCACCGACAGGGGACGACTGAAGCTTTCTTT
J: TRBJ2-5; V: TRBV7-6; size: few; D: TRBD2; CDR3: CASSLWAGGPQETQYF; DNA: TGTGCCAGCAGCTTATGGGCGGGAGGTCCTCAAGAGACCCAGTACTTC
J: TRBJ1-5; V: TRBV20-1; size: few; D: .; CDR3: CSAAQGGDQPQHF; DNA: TGCAGTGCTGCACAGGGTGGGGATCAGCCCCAGCATTTT
J: TRBJ2-1; V: TRBV7-2; size: .; D: .; CDR3: CASSLTYRLNANEQFF; DNA: TGTGCCAGCAGCCTAACGTACAGGCTAAATGCGAATGAGCAGTTCTTC
J: TRBJ2-3; V: TRBV12-3/TRBV12-4; size: many; D: .; CDR3: CASSFWDLKLTDTQYF; DNA: TGTGCCAGCAGTTTTTGGGACCTAAAACTCACAGATACGCAGTATTTT
J: TRBJ2-1; V: TRBV29-1; size: .; D: TRBD2; CDR3: CSVEDGSSGSYNEQFF; DNA: TGCAGCGTTGAAGATGGATCTAGCGGGAGTTACAATGAGCAGTTCTTC
J: TRBJ2-5; V: TRBV29-1; size: .; D: TRBD1; CDR3: CSVEGGEGAIETQYF; DNA: TGCAGCGTTGAAGGGGGAGAGGGGGCGATTGAGACCCAGTACTTC
J: TRBJ2-6; V: TRBV10-2; size: few; D: .; CDR3: CASTPGRISGANVLTF; DNA: TGCGCCAGCACACCGGGACGGATCTCTGGGGCCAACGTCCTGACTTTC
J: TRBJ2-1; V: TRBV7-2; size: once; D: .; CDR3: CASSLVRSIEQFF; DNA: TGTGCCAGCAGCTTAGTTAGGAGTATTGAGCAGTTCTTC